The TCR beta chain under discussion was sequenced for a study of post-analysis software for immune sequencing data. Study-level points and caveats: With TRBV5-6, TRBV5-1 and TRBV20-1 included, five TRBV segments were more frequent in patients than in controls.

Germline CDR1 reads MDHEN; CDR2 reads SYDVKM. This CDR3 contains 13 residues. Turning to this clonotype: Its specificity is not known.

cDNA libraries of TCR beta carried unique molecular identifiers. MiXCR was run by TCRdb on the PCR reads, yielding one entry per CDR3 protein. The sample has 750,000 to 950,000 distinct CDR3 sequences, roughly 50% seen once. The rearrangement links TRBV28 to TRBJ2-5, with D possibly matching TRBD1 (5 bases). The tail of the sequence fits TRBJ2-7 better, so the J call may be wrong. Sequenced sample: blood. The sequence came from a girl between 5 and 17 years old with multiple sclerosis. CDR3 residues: CASSFRVGDEQYF. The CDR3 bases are TGTGCCAGCAGTTTCAGGGTTGGGGACGAGCAGTACTTC.